The present TCR beta chain was sequenced within a study of cytomegalovirus exposure and HLA in healthy donors. Study-level results: The Asian-associated ancestry cluster reportedly had fewer N-insertions than the approximately 610-donor mean in a later analysis. Follow-up analysis later connected one missense variant in DCLRE1C with trimming of TCR beta V- and J-genes.

The V gene end was trimmed by 3 bases and the J gene end by 0 bases; junction bases not matched to a gene: 2. Germline values: CDR1 KGHSH, CDR2 LQKENI. The CDR3 has 15 amino acids. In the case of this clone: Its antigen remains unidentified.

The primer mix had 60 Vbeta and 13 Jbeta primers. Clones were sequenced by immunoSEQ multiplex PCR, and TCRdb holds only the in-frame ones, with some missing. This sample has about 150,000 clones, with around 72% found just once. The chain joins TRBV18 to TRBJ2-3; 8 nucleotides match TRBD1. The material sequenced was PBMCs. The TCR was taken from a woman aged 40 to 55 in good health and CMV-seropositive. CDR3 nucleotide sequence: TGTGCCAGCTCACCCAGGACAGGGAGCACAGATACGCAGTATTTT. This codes for CASSPRTGSTDTQYF.